The clone carrying this T cell receptor beta chain was counted between two and nine times. The antigen remains unidentified. The CDR3 totals 12 residues. The V and J ends lost 3 bases and 5 bases respectively, with 8 bases between them. CDR1 and CDR2 from the germline V gene are LNHDA and SQIVND (reference sequence). These data are taken from a study of T cell repertoires in aging, cancer and after chemotherapy. Overall study: Clear clonal overlap appeared across healthy donor samples taken over several months to years.

A mixed TRB-A/B primer pool amplified rearranged TRB by multiplex touch-down PCR. TCRdb reanalysed the multiplex PCR reads using MiXCR and keeps one entry per CDR3 protein. The table lists roughly 12,000 distinct CDR3 sequences, roughly 36% of them singletons. Study conclusions and caveats: In healthy donors, age-related TCR diversity loss mainly reflected lost richness.

TCR beta rearrangements were amplified from peripheral blood genomic DNA. V usage is TRBV19 and J usage is TRBJ2-7; maybe TRBD2 (6 bases). The sequence derives from a human donor in good health. The donor label of this sample is uncertain. The sample was blood. CDR3 in DNA: TGTGCCAGTAGTATGGAGGGGAACGAGCAGTACTTC. It yields the protein CASSMEGNEQYF.